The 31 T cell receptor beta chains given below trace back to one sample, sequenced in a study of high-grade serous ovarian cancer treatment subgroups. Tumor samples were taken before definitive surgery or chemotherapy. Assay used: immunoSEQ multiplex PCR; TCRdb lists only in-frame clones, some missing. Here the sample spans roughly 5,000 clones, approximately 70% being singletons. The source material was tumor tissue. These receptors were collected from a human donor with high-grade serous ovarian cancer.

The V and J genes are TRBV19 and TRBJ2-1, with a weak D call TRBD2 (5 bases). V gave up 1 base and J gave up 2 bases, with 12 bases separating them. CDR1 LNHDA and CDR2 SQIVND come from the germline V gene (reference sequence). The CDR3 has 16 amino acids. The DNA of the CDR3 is TGTGCCAGTAGTATAGCAGCGGTCGGAGCCTACAATGAGCAGTTCTTC. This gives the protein CASSIAAVGAYNEQFF.

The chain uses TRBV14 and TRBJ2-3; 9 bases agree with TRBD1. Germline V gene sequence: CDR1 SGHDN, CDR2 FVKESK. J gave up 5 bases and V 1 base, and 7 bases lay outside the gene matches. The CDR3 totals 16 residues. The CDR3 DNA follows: TGTGCCAGCAGCCAAGTATTCGGACAGGGGAAAGATACGCAGTATTTT. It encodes CASSQVFGQGKDTQYF.

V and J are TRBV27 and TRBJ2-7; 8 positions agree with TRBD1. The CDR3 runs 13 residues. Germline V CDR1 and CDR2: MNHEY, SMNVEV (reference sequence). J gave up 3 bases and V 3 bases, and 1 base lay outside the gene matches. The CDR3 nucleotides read TGTGCCAGCAGTTTTGGGACAGGCTACGAGCAGTACTTC. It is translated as CASSFGTGYEQYF.

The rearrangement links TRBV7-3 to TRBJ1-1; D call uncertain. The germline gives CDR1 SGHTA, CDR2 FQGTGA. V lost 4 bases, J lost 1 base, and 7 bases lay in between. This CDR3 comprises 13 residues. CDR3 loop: CASSWAPNTEAFF. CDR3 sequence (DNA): TGTGCCAGCAGCTGGGCACCGAACACTGAAGCTTTCTTT.

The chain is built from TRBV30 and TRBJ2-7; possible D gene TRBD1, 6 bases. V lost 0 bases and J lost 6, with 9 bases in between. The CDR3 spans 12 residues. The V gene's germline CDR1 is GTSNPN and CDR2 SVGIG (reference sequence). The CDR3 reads CAWSVFRGEQYF. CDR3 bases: TGTGCCTGGAGTGTATTCAGGGGCGAGCAGTACTTC.

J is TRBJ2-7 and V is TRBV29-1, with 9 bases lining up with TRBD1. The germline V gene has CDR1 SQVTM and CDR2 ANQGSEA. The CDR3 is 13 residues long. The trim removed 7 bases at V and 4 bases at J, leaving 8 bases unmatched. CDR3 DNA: TGCAGCGCCGAAACAGGGGGCGGTTACGAGCAGTACTTC. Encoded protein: CSAETGGGYEQYF.

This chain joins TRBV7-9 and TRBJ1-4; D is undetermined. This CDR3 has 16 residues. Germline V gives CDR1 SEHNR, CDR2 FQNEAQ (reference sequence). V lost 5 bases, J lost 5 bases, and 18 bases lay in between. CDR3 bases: TGTGCCAGCAGCCCAAAAGGAGGGAGGGCGAATGAAAAACTGTTTTTT. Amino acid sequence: CASSPKGGRANEKLFF.

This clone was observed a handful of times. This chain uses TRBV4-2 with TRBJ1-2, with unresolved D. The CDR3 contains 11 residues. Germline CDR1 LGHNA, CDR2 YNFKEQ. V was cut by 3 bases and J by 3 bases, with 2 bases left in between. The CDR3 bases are TGTGCCAGCAGCCAGTACTATGGCTACACCTTC. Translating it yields CASSQYYGYTF.

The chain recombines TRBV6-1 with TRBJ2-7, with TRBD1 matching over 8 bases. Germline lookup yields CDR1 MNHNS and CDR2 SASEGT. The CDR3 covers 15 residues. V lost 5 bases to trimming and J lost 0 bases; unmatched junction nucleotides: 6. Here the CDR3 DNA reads TGTGCCAGCAGTTCGACAGGGGCCGGCTCCTACGAGCAGTACTTC. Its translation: CASSSTGAGSYEQYF.

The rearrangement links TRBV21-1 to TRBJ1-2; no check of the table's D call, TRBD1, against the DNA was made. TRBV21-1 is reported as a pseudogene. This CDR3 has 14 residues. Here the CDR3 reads CASSHLPGFSGYTF. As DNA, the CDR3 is TGTGCCAGCAGTCACCTACCAGGGTTCTCTGGCTACACCTTC.

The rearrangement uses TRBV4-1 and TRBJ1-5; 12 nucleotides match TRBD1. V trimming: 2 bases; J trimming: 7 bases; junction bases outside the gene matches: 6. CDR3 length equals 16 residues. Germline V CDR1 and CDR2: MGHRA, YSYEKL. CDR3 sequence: CASSQTGTGGGQPQHF. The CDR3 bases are TGCGCCAGCAGCCAAACCGGGACAGGGGGCGGGCAGCCCCAGCATTTT.

The CDR3 is CASSPSTGKIDYGYTF. CDR3 sequence (DNA): TGTGCCAGTAGTCCATCAACCGGGAAAATAGACTATGGCTACACCTTC. The rearrangement joins TRBV19 to TRBJ1-2, with no clear D. The CDR3 covers 16 residues. Trimming removed 5 bases from V and 3 bases from J, with 19 bases in between. CDR1 and CDR2 from the germline V gene are LNHDA and SQIVND (reference sequence).

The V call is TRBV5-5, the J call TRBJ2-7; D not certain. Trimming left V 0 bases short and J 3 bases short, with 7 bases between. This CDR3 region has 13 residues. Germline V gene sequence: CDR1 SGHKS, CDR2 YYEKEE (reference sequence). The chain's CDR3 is CASSLDGYYEQYV. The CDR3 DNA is TGTGCCAGCAGCTTGGACGGATACTACGAGCAGTACGTC.

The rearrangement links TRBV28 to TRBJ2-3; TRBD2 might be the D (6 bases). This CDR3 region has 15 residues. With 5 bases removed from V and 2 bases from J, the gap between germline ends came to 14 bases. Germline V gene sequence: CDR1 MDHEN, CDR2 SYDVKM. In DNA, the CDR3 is TGTGCCAGCAGTGACCCGACTAGGCTCACAGATACGCAGTATTTT. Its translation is CASSDPTRLTDTQYF. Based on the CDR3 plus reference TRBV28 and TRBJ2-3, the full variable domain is DVKVTQSSRYLVKRTGEKVFLECVQDMDHENMFWYRQDPGLGLRLIYFSYDVKMKEKGDIPEGYSVSREKKERFSLILESASTNQTSMYLCASSDPTRLTDTQYFGPGTRLTVL.

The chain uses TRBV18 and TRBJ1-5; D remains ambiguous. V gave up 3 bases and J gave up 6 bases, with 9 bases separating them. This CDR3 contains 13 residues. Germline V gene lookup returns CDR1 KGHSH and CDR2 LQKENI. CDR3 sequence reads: CASSPDYSQPQHF. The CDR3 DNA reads TGTGCCAGCTCACCCGACTACTCTCAGCCCCAGCATTTT.

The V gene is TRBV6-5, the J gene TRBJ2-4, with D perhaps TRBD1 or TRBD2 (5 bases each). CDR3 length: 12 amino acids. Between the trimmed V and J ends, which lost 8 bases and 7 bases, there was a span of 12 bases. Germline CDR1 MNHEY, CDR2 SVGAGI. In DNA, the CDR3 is TGTGCCAGCTCCGGGACGTGGAACATTCAGTACTTC. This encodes CASSGTWNIQYF.

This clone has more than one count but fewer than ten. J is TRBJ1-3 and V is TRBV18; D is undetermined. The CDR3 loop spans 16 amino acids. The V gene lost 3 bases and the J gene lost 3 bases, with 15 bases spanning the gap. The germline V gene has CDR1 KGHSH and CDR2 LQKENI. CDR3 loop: CASSPDPQYFGNTIYF. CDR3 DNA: TGTGCCAGCTCACCCGACCCACAGTACTTTGGAAACACCATATATTTT.

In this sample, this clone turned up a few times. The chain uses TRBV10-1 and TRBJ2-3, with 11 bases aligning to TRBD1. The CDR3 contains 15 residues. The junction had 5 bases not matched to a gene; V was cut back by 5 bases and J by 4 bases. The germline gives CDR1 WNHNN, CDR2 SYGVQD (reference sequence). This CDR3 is CASSSPGQGADTQYF. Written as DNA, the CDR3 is TGCGCCAGCAGTTCTCCGGGACAGGGGGCAGATACGCAGTATTTT.

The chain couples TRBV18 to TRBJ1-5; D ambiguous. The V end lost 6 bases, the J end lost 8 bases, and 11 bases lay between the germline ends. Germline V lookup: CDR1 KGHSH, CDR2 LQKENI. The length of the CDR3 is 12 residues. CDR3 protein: CASSRTFEPQHF. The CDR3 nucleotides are TGTGCCAGCTCCCGAACGTTTGAGCCCCAGCATTTT.

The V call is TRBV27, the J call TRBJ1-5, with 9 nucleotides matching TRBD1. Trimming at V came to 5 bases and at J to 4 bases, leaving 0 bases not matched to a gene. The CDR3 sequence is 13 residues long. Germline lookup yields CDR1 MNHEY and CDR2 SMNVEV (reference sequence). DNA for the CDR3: TGTGCCAGCAGTGGGACAGGGAATCAGCCCCAGCATTTT. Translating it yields CASSGTGNQPQHF.

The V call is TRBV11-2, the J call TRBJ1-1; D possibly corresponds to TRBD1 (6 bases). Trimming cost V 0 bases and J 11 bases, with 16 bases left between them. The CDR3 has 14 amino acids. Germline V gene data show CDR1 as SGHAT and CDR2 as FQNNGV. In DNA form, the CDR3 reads TGTGCCAGCAGCTTAGATCCAAGACAGGCGAGTGCTTTCTTT. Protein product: CASSLDPRQASAFF. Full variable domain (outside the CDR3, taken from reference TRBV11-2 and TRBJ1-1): EAGVAQSPRYKIIEKRQSVAFWCNPISGHATLYWYQQILGQGPKLLIQFQNNGVVDDSQLPKDRFSAERLKGVDSTLKIQPAKLEDSAVYLCASSLDPRQASAFFGQGTRLTVV.

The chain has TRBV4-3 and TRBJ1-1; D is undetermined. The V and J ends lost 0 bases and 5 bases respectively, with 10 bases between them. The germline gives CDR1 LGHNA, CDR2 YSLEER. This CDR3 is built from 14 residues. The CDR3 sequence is CASSQDWVRTEAFF. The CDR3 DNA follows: TGCGCCAGCAGCCAAGATTGGGTGAGGACTGAAGCTTTCTTT.

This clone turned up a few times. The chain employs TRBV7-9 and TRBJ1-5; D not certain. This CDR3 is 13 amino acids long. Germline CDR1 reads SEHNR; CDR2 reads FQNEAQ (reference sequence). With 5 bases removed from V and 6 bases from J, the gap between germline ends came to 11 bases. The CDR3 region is CASSLNFRQPQHF. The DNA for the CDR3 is TGTGCCAGCAGCCTAAATTTTCGTCAGCCCCAGCATTTT. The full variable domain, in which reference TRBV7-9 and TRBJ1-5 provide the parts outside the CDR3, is DTGVSQNPRHKITKRGQNVTFRCDPISEHNRLYWYRQTLGQGPEFLTYFQNEAQLEKSRLLSDRFSAERPKGSFSTLEIQRTEQGDSAMYLCASSLNFRQPQHFGDGTRLSIL.

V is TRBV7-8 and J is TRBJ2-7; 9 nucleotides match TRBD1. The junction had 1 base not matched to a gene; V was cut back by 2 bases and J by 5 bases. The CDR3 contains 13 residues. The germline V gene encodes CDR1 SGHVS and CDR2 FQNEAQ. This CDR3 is CASSLTGGNEQYF. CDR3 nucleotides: TGTGCCAGCAGCTTAACAGGGGGCAACGAGCAGTACTTC.

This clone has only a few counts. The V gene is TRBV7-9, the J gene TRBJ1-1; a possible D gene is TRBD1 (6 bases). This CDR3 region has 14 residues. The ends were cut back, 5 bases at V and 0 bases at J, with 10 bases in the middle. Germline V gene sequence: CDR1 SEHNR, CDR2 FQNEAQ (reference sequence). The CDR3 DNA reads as TGTGCCAGCAGCAAAACAGGGATGAACACTGAAGCTTTCTTT. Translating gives CASSKTGMNTEAFF.

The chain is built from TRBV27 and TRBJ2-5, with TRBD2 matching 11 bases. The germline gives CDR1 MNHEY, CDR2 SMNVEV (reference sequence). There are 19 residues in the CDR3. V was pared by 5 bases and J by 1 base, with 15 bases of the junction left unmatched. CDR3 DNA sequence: TGTGCCAGCAGTCTAAGGGGTCGGCTAGCGGGAGGTGCCCAAGAGACCCAGTACTTC. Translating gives CASSLRGRLAGGAQETQYF.

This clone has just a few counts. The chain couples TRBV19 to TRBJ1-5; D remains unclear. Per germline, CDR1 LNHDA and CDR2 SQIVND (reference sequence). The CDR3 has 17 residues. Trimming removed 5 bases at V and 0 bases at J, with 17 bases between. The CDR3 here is CASSPRSGLPSNQPQHF. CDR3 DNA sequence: TGTGCCAGTAGTCCAAGGTCTGGACTGCCTAGCAATCAGCCCCAGCATTTT.

Written as DNA, the CDR3 is TGCGCCAGCAGCTTGGGTGACAGGGTACTTTCCGAGCAGTACTTC. Protein product: CASSLGDRVLSEQYF. This rearrangement joins TRBV5-1 to TRBJ2-7, with 7 bases lining up with TRBD1. J was trimmed by 6 bases and V by 0 bases; bases with no gene match: 9. This CDR3 is 15 amino acids long. Germline V gene data show CDR1 as SGHRS and CDR2 as YFSETQ.

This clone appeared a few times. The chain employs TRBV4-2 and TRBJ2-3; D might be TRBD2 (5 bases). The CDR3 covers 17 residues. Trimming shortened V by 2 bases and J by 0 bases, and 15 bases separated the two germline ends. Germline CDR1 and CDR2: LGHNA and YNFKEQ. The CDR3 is CASSQSLARSSTDTQYF. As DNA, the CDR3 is TGTGCCAGCAGCCAAAGTTTAGCGAGAAGTAGCACAGATACGCAGTATTTT.

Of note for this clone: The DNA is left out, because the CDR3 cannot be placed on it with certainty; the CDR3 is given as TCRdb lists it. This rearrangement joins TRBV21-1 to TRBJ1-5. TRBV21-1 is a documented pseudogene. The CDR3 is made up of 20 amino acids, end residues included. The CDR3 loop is CASSKKPAGVAGGSNQPQHF.

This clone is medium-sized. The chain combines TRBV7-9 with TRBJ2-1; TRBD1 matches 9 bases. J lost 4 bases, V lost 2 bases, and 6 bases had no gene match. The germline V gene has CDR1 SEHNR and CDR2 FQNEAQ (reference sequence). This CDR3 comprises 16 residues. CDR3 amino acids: CASSLNPGTGYNEQFF. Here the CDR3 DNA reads TGTGCCAGCAGCTTAAACCCCGGGACAGGGTACAATGAGCAGTTCTTC.